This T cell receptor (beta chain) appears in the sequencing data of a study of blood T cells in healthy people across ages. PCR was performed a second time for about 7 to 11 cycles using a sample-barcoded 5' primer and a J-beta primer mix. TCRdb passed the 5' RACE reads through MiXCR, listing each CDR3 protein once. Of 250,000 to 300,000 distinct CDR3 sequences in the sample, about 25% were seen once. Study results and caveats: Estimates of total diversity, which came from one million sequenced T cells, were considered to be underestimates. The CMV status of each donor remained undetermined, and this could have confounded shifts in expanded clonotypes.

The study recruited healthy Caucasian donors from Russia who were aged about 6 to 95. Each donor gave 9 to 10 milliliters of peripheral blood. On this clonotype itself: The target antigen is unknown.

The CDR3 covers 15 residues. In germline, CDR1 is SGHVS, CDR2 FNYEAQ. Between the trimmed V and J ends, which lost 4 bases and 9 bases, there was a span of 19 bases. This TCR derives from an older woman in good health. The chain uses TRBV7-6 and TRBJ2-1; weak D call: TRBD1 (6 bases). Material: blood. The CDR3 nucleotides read TGTGCCAGCAGCTACCAGAGGAACAGGGAAAGTGAGCAGTTCTTC. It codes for CASSYQRNRESEQFF.